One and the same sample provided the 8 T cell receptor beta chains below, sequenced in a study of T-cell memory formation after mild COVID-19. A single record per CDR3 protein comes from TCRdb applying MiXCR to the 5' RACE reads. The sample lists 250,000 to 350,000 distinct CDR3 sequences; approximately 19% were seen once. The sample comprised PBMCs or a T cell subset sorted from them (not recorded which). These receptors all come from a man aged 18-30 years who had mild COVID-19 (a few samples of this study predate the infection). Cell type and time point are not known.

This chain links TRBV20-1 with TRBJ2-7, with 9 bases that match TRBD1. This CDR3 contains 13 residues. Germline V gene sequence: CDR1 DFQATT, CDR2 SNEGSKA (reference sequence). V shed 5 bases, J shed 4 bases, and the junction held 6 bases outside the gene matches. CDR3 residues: CSAPGQGGYEQYF. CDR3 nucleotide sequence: TGCAGTGCTCCGGGACAGGGAGGGTACGAGCAGTACTTC.

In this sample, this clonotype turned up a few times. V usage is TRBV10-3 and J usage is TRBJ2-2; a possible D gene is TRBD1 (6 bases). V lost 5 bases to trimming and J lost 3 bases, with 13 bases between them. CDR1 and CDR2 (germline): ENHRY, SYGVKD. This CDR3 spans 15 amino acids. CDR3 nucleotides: TGTGCCATCAGTACACAGGGTTCGGACACCGGGGAGCTGTTTTTT. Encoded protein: CAISTQGSDTGELFF.

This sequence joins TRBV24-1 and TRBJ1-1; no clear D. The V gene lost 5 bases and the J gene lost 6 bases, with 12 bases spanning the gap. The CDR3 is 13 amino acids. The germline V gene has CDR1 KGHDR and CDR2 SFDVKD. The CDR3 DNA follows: TGTGCCACCAGTGCGGAATCGGGCGCTGAAGCTTTCTTT. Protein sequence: CATSAESGAEAFF.

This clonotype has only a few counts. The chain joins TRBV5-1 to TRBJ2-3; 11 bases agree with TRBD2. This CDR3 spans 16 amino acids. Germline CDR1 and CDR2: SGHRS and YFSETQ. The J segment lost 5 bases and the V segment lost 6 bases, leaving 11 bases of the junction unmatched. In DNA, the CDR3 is TGCGCCAGCATTCCCACTAGCGGGGGTCAAGGAGATACGCAGTATTTT. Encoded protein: CASIPTSGGQGDTQYF.

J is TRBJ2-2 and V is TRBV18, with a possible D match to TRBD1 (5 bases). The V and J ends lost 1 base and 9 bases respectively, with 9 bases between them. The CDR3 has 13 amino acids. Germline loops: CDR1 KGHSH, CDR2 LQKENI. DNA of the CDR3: TGTGCCAGCTCACCACAGGGGTCAAGGGAGCTGTTTTTT. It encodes CASSPQGSRELFF.

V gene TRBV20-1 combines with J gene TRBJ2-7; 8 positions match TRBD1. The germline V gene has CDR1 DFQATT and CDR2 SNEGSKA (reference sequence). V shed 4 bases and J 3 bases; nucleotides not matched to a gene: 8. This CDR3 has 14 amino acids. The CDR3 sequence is CSATNPGQGYEQYV. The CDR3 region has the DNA TGCAGTGCTACAAACCCCGGACAGGGCTACGAGCAGTACGTC.

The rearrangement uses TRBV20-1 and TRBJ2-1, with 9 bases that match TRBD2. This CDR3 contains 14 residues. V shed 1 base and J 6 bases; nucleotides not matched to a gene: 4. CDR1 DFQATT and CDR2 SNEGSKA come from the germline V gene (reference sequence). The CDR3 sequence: CSARGGGAPNEQFF. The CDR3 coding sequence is TGCAGTGCTAGAGGCGGGGGGGCCCCCAATGAGCAGTTCTTC.

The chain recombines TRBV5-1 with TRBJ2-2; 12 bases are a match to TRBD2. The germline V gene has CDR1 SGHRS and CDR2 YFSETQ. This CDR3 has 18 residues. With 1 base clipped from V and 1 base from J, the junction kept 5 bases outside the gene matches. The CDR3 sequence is CASSLSSGGAENTGELFF. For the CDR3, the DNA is TGCGCCAGCAGCTTGTCTAGCGGGGGGGCCGAGAACACCGGGGAGCTGTTTTTT.